The TCR beta chain under discussion was sequenced for a study of blood T cell repertoires in COVID-19. Study in general: PBMCs, B-cell-depleted T cells, or T cells were the source of the cDNA or gDNA that made up the material.

Original processing methods: Counts of nucleated cells, estimated from reference gene primer amplification, were obtained. TCRdb keeps only in-frame clones here, not all; method: immunoSEQ multiplex PCR. The V and J calls and clone size were taken over from that table, and D and trimming were inferred from the DNA. There are 55,000 to 80,000 clones in the sample; roughly four fifths occur only once, and roughly 0.83% lies in the top ten. This CDR3 region has 14 residues. The germline V gene encodes CDR1 SGHTA and CDR2 FQGTGA. The V end was cut by 1 base, the J end by 4 bases, with 10 bases between. The chain recombines TRBV7-3 with TRBJ2-5; D is perhaps TRBD1 (6 bases). The sequence derives from a woman in her 70s with acute or convalescent COVID-19. The sample was peripheral blood. Here the CDR3 DNA reads TGTGCCAGCAGCTTAAGTGCAGGGGCAGAGACCCAGTACTTC. It encodes CASSLSAGAETQYF. The variable domain in full, completed from reference TRBV7-3 and TRBJ2-5, reads GAGVSQTPSNKVTEKGKYVELRCDPISGHTALYWYRQSLGQGPEFLIYFQGTGAADDSGLPNDRFFAVRPEGSVSTLKIQRTERGDSAVYLCASSLSAGAETQYFGPGTRLLVL.